This T cell receptor beta chain comes out of a study of T cells in Graves' hyperthyroidism and ophthalmopathy. In germline, CDR1 is PRHDT, CDR2 FYEKMQ (reference sequence). The CDR3 has 14 amino acids. The ends were cut back, 4 bases at V and 3 bases at J, with 12 bases in the middle. Regions amplified from RNA transcripts were the TCR beta CDR3 regions. A set of HTBI primers served as the primers for a first-round RT-PCR of the TCR CDR3. TCRdb recomputed calls from the multiplex PCR reads with MiXCR, one row per CDR3 protein. This table has roughly 380,000 distinct CDR3 sequences, about 18% appearing once. There are many counts of this clonotype.

This TCR derives from a woman aged 18-29 years with Graves' hyperthyroidism. The chain has TRBV13 and TRBJ2-5; a weak D match, TRBD2 (5 bases). The material sequenced was blood. The CDR3, as DNA: TGTGCCAGCAGCTCTGGGAGTCAAAAAGAGACCCAGTACTTC. It encodes CASSSGSQKETQYF.